This TCR beta chain appears in the sequencing data of a study of T cell repertoires in cytomegalovirus infection. About the study: Matching HLA type, along with CMV infection, was indicated by public TCR beta signatures. Study-level points and caveats: CMV-specific TCR beta clonotypes restricted by HLA-C were the ones dominating the ex vivo response. Totalled public TCR beta family frequency picked out people who carried CMV plus the relevant HLA.

TCRdb reanalysed the reads using MiXCR and keeps one entry per CDR3 protein. The repertoire holds more than 500,000 distinct CDR3 sequences, with approximately 15% as singletons. This clonotype has only a few counts. Its antigen is as yet unknown. The sequence was obtained from a human donor in good health (CMV status not recorded). Some clones in this sample may be carry-over from other donors' samples. Source material: CD8+ T cells from PBMCs.

DNA for the CDR3: TGTGCCAGCAGTGTCGGGACGGGGGATCCCTACGAGCAGTACTTC. The encoded protein is CASSVGTGDPYEQYF. J is TRBJ2-7 and V is TRBV2, with a weak D call TRBD2 (6 bases). Germline V gene data show CDR1 as SNHLY and CDR2 as FYNNEI. The CDR3 runs to 15 residues. The V end was cut by 4 bases, the J end by 2 bases, with 15 bases between.